The source of this T cell receptor (beta chain) is a study of blood T cell repertoires in COVID-19. Study-wide background: Samples came from the United States, Italy and Spain, spanning acute and convalescent COVID-19.

V dropped 0 bases and J dropped 4 bases, with 10 bases sitting between them. CDR1 and CDR2 from the germline V gene are SGHTA and FQGNSA. CDR3 length: 14 amino acids. TCRdb keeps only in-frame clones here, not all; method: immunoSEQ multiplex PCR. This sample has 65,000 to 85,000 clones; 80% to 90% occur once, and the top ten carry roughly 2.8%. The rearrangement joins TRBV7-2 to TRBJ2-7, with D possibly matching TRBD2 (5 bases). The sequenced material came from peripheral blood. The TCR originated in a man aged 50 or older with acute or convalescent COVID-19. The CDR3 nucleotides read TGTGCCAGCAGCTTAGCCTCGGAGGTGTACGAGCAGTACGTC. Its translation: CASSLASEVYEQYV.